These T cell receptor beta chains were read from a single sample in a study of T cell repertoires in cytomegalovirus infection. TCRdb passed the reads through MiXCR, listing each CDR3 protein once. The sample has more than 150,000 distinct CDR3 sequences; 28% are singletons. The sequenced sample consisted of PBMCs. Every receptor here comes from a human donor in good health (CMV status not recorded). Some clones in this sample may be carry-over from other donors' samples. The CDR3 runs from the conserved cysteine through the conserved F or W. Each record gives: clone size, J gene, D gene, V gene, CDR3 DNA, CDR3 protein. A D gene is named only where the DNA matches it firmly. Not every row has a clone size; where given, it reads once, few, many or a size class.

many | TRBJ1-1 | - | TRBV11-2 | TGTGCCAGCATGGGATGGGGCCTGGACACTGAAGCTTTCTTT | CASMGWGLDTEAFF
many | TRBJ2-7 | - | TRBV7-3 | TGTGCCAGCAGCCCGGTGCCACGGGGGTCCTCCTACGAGCAGTACTTC | CASSPVPRGSSYEQYF
- | TRBJ2-3 | - | TRBV19 | TGTGCCAGTAGTATTATGGTGGGGCGCACAGATACGCAGTATTTT | CASSIMVGRTDTQYF
many | TRBJ2-1 | TRBD2 | TRBV7-2 | TGTGCCAGCAGCTTAGAGCTAGCGGGTCAGGGCTCCTACAATGAGCAGTTCTTC | CASSLELAGQGSYNEQFF
few | TRBJ2-1 | - | TRBV6-1 | TGTGCCAGCAGTTTTCCAACTCGCTCCTACAATGAGCAGTTCTTC | CASSFPTRSYNEQFF
once | TRBJ2-7 | - | TRBV5-5 | TGTGCCAGCAGCTTGGCCGGTGAGGACTACGAGCAGTACTTC | CASSLAGEDYEQYF
- | TRBJ2-7 | - | TRBV5-4 | TGTGCCAGCAGCTCTGGCGGGGTAGCACTCTCCTACGAGCAGTACTTC | CASSSGGVALSYEQYF
- | TRBJ1-4 | - | TRBV12-3/TRBV12-4 | TGTGCCACCTCCCTCGCAACTAATGAAAAACTGTTTTTT | CATSLATNEKLFF
many | TRBJ1-2 | TRBD1 | TRBV7-2 | TGTGCCAGCAGCTTAGGGGAGGGGGCATACTATGGCTACACCTTC | CASSLGEGAYYGYTF
- | TRBJ2-3 | TRBD2 | TRBV7-2 | TGTGCCAGCAGCTCGGGACTAGCGGGGATCACAGATACGCAGTATTTT | CASSSGLAGITDTQYF
few | TRBJ1-5 | - | TRBV20-1 | TGCAGTGGAGCGGGGGGGACCCTCAATCAGCCCCAGCATTTT | CSGAGGTLNQPQHF
few | TRBJ2-5 | - | TRBV20-1 | TGCAGTGCAAATAGCAGGCAAGAGACCCAGTACTTC | CSANSRQETQYF
few | TRBJ2-5 | TRBD1 | TRBV6-1 | TGTGCCAGCAGTGAAGCGAGGACAGGATTCGCCCAGTACTTC | CASSEARTGFAQYF
many | TRBJ2-7 | - | TRBV7-2 | TGTGCCAGCAGCTTAGCGCCAGGGAGAAACGAGCAGTACTTC | CASSLAPGRNEQYF
- | TRBJ2-3 | - | TRBV20-1 | TGCAGTGCCCCGGATACTAGCACAGATACGCAGTATTTT | CSAPDTSTDTQYF
- | TRBJ2-5 | TRBD1 | TRBV6-2/TRBV6-3 | TGTGCCAGCAGTTACGGTTCAGGGGGCTTTGGGACCCAGTACTTC | CASSYGSGGFGTQYF
few | TRBJ1-2 | TRBD1 | TRBV30 | TGTGCCTGGAGTTGGACAGGGGGCAACTATGGCTACACCTTC | CAWSWTGGNYGYTF
few | TRBJ2-2 | - | TRBV10-1 | TGCGCCAGCAGTGGGATCGGGCGCACCGGGGAGCTGTTTTTT | CASSGIGRTGELFF
- | TRBJ2-7 | - | TRBV11-2 | TGTGCCAGCAGAGGGCCATTTGGAGCCTCCTACGAGCAGTACTTC | CASRGPFGASYEQYF
many | TRBJ1-1 | - | TRBV12-3/TRBV12-4 | TGTGCCAGCAGCCTAACAGGGATGAGCACTGAAGCTTTCTTT | CASSLTGMSTEAFF
- | TRBJ1-1 | TRBD1 | TRBV20-1 | TGCAGTGCTAAAGGGACAGAGACGAACACTGAAGCTTTCTTT | CSAKGTETNTEAFF
- | TRBJ2-7 | - | TRBV11-2 | TGTGCCAGCAGCTTAGTAGACAATACCTACGAGCAGTACTTC | CASSLVDNTYEQYF
many | TRBJ2-6 | - | TRBV7-2 | TGTGCCAGCAGCTTAGGGGCTCCTGGGGCCAACGTCCTGACTTTC | CASSLGAPGANVLTF
few | TRBJ1-1 | - | TRBV6-5 | TGTGCCAGCACCAGGGTGAACACTGAAGCTTTCTTT | CASTRVNTEAFF
few | TRBJ2-3 | - | TRBV14 | TGTGCCAGCAGCCGCCTAGGACCACAGGTCCCTAGCACAGATACGCAGTATTTT | CASSRLGPQVPSTDTQYF
few | TRBJ2-2 | TRBD1 | TRBV2 | TGTGCCAGCCAATTGGGACAGGCGACCGCCGGGGAGCTGTTTTTT | CASQLGQATAGELFF
many | TRBJ2-1 | - | TRBV20-1 | TGCAGTGCTCGCGGGGCAGCGGGCTTGTTCTACAATGAGCAGTTCTTC | CSARGAAGLFYNEQFF
- | TRBJ1-3 | - | TRBV9 | TGTGCCAGCAGCGTAGCATCGGGGACTGGAAACACCATATATTTT | CASSVASGTGNTIYF
few | TRBJ1-2 | - | TRBV4-3 | TGCGCCAGCAGCCAAGACAGGTCAGGGCATGGCTACACCTTC | CASSQDRSGHGYTF
- | TRBJ2-3 | TRBD2 | TRBV7-9 | TGTGCCAGCAGCTTACCCCCGCGGGTAGCGGGGAATTCAGATACGCAGTATTTT | CASSLPPRVAGNSDTQYF
- | TRBJ2-1 | - | TRBV7-6 | TGTACCAGCAGCATGGAACTAGTCGGTCACAATGAGCAGTTCTTC | CTSSMELVGHNEQFF
- | TRBJ2-7 | TRBD2 | TRBV19 | TGTGCCAGTAGCCGTACCGGGACTAGCCACTACGAGCAGTACTTC | CASSRTGTSHYEQYF
- | TRBJ2-7 | - | TRBV2 | TGTGCCAGCAGCGCAGAAGGCGACGAGCAGTACTTC | CASSAEGDEQYF
few | TRBJ1-1 | TRBD1 | TRBV29-1 | TGCAGCGTCACAGGACAGGGTTACCCTGAAGCTTTCTTT | CSVTGQGYPEAFF
- | TRBJ2-7 | - | TRBV13 | TGTGCCAGCAGCTTGGGTGGAGTCCTGAGTGAGCAGTACTTC | CASSLGGVLSEQYF
- | TRBJ2-4 | - | TRBV7-6 | TGTGCCAGCAGCGTAAGGGCCCTAGATGGAGCCAAAAACATTCAGTACTTC | CASSVRALDGAKNIQYF
many | TRBJ1-1 | - | TRBV7-6 | TGTGCCAGCAGCCTAGGAGGCGCGGGTACTGAAGCTTTCTTT | CASSLGGAGTEAFF
few | TRBJ2-7 | TRBD2 | TRBV20-1 | TGCAGTGCTAGAGATCGAAAAGCGGGGGCCTACGAGCAGTACTTC | CSARDRKAGAYEQYF
once | TRBJ2-3 | - | TRBV5-8 | TGTGCCAGCAGATTTGGATCATCTAGCACAGATACGCAGTATTTT | CASRFGSSSTDTQYF
few | TRBJ2-3 | TRBD2 | TRBV11-2 | TGTGCCAGCAGCTTGGGACTAGCGGAACCCACAGATACGCAGTATTTT | CASSLGLAEPTDTQYF